The 27 T cell receptor beta chains below all came from one sample that was sequenced in a study of cytomegalovirus exposure and HLA in healthy donors. The PCR employed 60 Vbeta primers together with 13 Jbeta primers. Profiling relied on immunoSEQ multiplex PCR, and the TCRdb table lists in-frame clones only, not all of them. The sample shows approximately 150,000 clones, approximately 80% of them seen only once. Material: PBMCs. Receptors were obtained from a male donor in good health and CMV-seropositive.

The rearrangement links TRBV11-2 to TRBJ2-7, with a possible D match to TRBD1 (6 bases). The CDR3 is 15 amino acids. Germline loops: CDR1 SGHAT, CDR2 FQNNGV. Deletions cut 2 bases from V and 3 bases from J, with 14 bases between. As DNA, the CDR3 is TGTGCCAGCAGCTTAACCCCGGGACAAGGCTACGAGCAGTACTTC. Its protein product is CASSLTPGQGYEQYF.

This chain connects TRBV9 to TRBJ2-5; 9 bases match TRBD2. The length of the CDR3 is 14 residues. CDR1 is SGDLS, CDR2 YYNGEE, per germline. The junction had 6 bases not matched to a gene; V was cut back by 0 bases and J by 9 bases. Here the CDR3 reads CASSVELAGRAQYF. The CDR3 nucleotides read TGTGCCAGCAGCGTAGAGCTAGCGGGGAGAGCCCAGTACTTC.

This clone is a singleton in its sample. The rearrangement uses TRBV4-2 and TRBJ2-2, with D possibly matching TRBD2 (6 bases). Germline V gives CDR1 LGHNA, CDR2 YNFKEQ. The CDR3 loop spans 16 amino acids. Trimming removed 5 bases from V and 1 base from J, with 14 bases in between. The CDR3 spells CASSLRAGLNTGELFF. Written as DNA, the CDR3 is TGTGCCAGCAGCTTAAGGGCGGGACTGAACACCGGGGAGCTGTTTTTT.

This clone has only a few counts. V usage is TRBV6-1 and J usage is TRBJ1-1; 10 nucleotides line up with TRBD1. CDR3 length: 16 residues. Per germline, CDR1 MNHNS and CDR2 SASEGT. Unmatched junction bases numbered 9, after V lost 4 bases and J lost 4 bases. CDR3 loop: CASSAPGQGMVTEAFF. Here the CDR3 DNA reads TGTGCCAGCAGTGCCCCGGGACAGGGGATGGTCACTGAAGCTTTCTTT.

The chain carries TRBV6-5 and TRBJ1-1; 7 bases match TRBD1. The junction had 6 bases not matched to a gene; V was cut back by 0 bases and J by 2 bases. The CDR3 contains 16 residues. CDR1 is MNHEY, CDR2 SVGAGI, per germline. The CDR3 DNA reads TGTGCCAGCAGTTACTCCGGGACAGAGACTAACACTGAAGCTTTCTTT. Translation: CASSYSGTETNTEAFF.

The genes are TRBV4-1 and TRBJ2-3; 12 bases are a match to TRBD2. The CDR3 runs 17 residues. Trimming at V came to 5 bases and at J to 1 base, leaving 7 bases not matched to a gene. Per germline, CDR1 MGHRA and CDR2 YSYEKL. In DNA, the CDR3 is TGCGCCAGCAGCTTGAATGGACTAGCGGGGCGCACAGATACGCAGTATTTT. Protein: CASSLNGLAGRTDTQYF.

J is TRBJ2-7 and V is TRBV7-2; the D is unclear. This CDR3 is built from 13 residues. In germline, CDR1 is SGHTA, CDR2 FQGNSA. The V and J ends lost 5 bases and 3 bases respectively, with 11 bases between them. The CDR3 bases are TGTGCCAGCAGCACTAATAACCGCTACGAGCAGTACTTC. Encoded protein: CASSTNNRYEQYF. Drawing the rest from reference TRBV7-2 and TRBJ2-7, the complete variable domain is GAGVSQSPSNKVTEKGKDVELRCDPISGHTALYWYRQSLGQGLEFLIYFQGNSAPDKSGLPSDRFSAERTGGSVSTLTIQRTQQEDSAVYLCASSTNNRYEQYFGPGTRLTVT.

This clone was counted once. The gene calls are TRBV2 and TRBJ2-7; 11 bases line up with TRBD1. Germline CDR1 is SNHLY and CDR2 is FYNNEI. The CDR3 has 15 amino acids. Losses at the gene ends were 1 base for V and 2 bases for J; bases not matched to a gene: 1. The CDR3 sequence is CASSEVGQGAYEQYF. The CDR3 nucleotides are TGTGCCAGCAGTGAAGTGGGACAGGGGGCCTACGAGCAGTACTTC.

This clone came up once. V gene TRBV25-1 combines with J gene TRBJ1-2, with D tentatively TRBD1 (6 bases). The CDR3 is made up of 11 amino acids. Per germline, CDR1 MGHDK and CDR2 SYGVNS. The V gene lost 9 bases and the J gene lost 5 bases, with 10 bases spanning the gap. DNA for the CDR3: TGTGCCAGTGCGACAGGTTATGGCTACACCTTC. Its translation: CASATGYGYTF.

The chain joins TRBV7-3 to TRBJ1-2, with TRBD1 matching over 7 bases. V lost 3 bases, J lost 7 bases, and 5 bases stayed unmatched. CDR3 length: 13 amino acids. Per germline, CDR1 SGHTA and CDR2 FQGTGA. The CDR3 sequence is CASSFLTGVGYTF. CDR3 coding DNA: TGTGCCAGCAGCTTTCTTACAGGGGTTGGCTACACCTTC.

V gene TRBV7-9 combines with J gene TRBJ2-5, with a weak D call TRBD1 (6 bases). Gene TRBJ2-7 matches the end of the DNA better, so the J call may be wrong. The CDR3 totals 13 residues. CDR1 is SEHNR and CDR2 is FQNEAQ in the germline V gene (reference sequence). The chain's CDR3 is CASSRGQFYEQYF. In nucleotides, the CDR3 is TGTGCCAGCAGTAGAGGACAGTTTTACGAGCAGTACTTC.

The chain joins TRBV7-9 to TRBJ2-3; 13 nucleotides line up with TRBD2. V was clipped by 4 bases and J by 6 bases; unmatched bases: 13. In germline, CDR1 is SEHNR, CDR2 FQNEAQ (reference sequence). This CDR3 contains 18 residues. The CDR3: CASSSPWGGLAGTDTQYF. As DNA, the CDR3 is TGTGCCAGCAGCTCCCCCTGGGGGGGACTAGCGGGGACCGATACGCAGTATTTT.

This chain connects TRBV9 to TRBJ2-3, with D possibly TRBD2 on 5 matching bases. V was cut by 0 bases and J by 0 bases, with 11 bases left in between. Germline loops: CDR1 SGDLS, CDR2 YYNGEE. The CDR3 has 16 residues. The CDR3 loop is CASSVAERYSTDTQYF. For the CDR3, the DNA is TGTGCCAGCAGCGTAGCGGAGCGGTATAGCACAGATACGCAGTATTTT.

This clone was seen just once. The junction differs from germline at one of its ends, possibly a read error. The CDR3 is CASSFGTGIVNGQFF. The CDR3 nucleotides are TGTGCCAGCAGTTTCGGGACAGGGATTGTCAATGGGCAGTTCTTC. The chain is built from TRBV6-5 and TRBJ2-1, with 9 positions matching TRBD1. The germline gives CDR1 MNHEY, CDR2 SVGAGI. The CDR3 is 15 residues long.

This chain connects TRBV4-1 to TRBJ2-5; 7 bases line up with TRBD2. The V gene end was trimmed by 0 bases and the J gene end by 7 bases; junction bases not matched to a gene: 5. Looked up from germline, CDR1 is MGHRA and CDR2 is YSYEKL. There are 14 residues in the CDR3. The CDR3 DNA reads as TGCGCCAGCAGCCAAGAGGCCCCGGGGGGGACCCAGTACTTC. Its protein product is CASSQEAPGGTQYF.

Remarks on this clone: One end of the junction varies from germline; a read error may be responsible. The chain joins TRBV7-9 to TRBJ1-1, with D unresolved. Germline assignment: CDR1 SEHNR and CDR2 FQNEAQ (reference sequence). The CDR3 has 13 amino acids. CDR3 sequence reads: CSSSLSANTEAFF. Here the CDR3 DNA reads TGTTCCAGCAGCTTAAGCGCCAACACTGAAGCTTTCTTT.

V is TRBV5-6 and J is TRBJ1-2, with D maybe TRBD1 (6 bases). This CDR3 has 15 amino acids. Germline CDR1 is SGHDT and CDR2 is YYEEEE. Trimming left V 0 bases short and J 4 bases short, with 13 bases between. The CDR3 spells CASSLDPQGIYGYTF. The CDR3 DNA follows: TGTGCCAGCAGCTTGGATCCCCAGGGGATCTATGGCTACACCTTC.

This clone appeared a few times. The chain has TRBV7-9 and TRBJ1-1; D gene uncertain. V shed 0 bases and J shed 1 base, with 9 bases lying between them. The CDR3 covers 15 residues. Germline CDR1 is SEHNR and CDR2 is FQNEAQ (reference sequence). In DNA, the CDR3 is TGTGCCAGCAGCTTAGCGAGAGGGCCGAACACTGAAGCTTTCTTT. This translates into CASSLARGPNTEAFF.

This clone was observed a handful of times. J is TRBJ1-1 and V is TRBV10-1; D remains unclear. Trimming removed 6 bases from V and 5 bases from J, with 13 bases in between. The CDR3 contains 13 residues. The germline CDR1 and CDR2 sequences are WNHNN and SYGVQD (reference sequence). The CDR3 loop is CASSLTEKTEAFF. DNA for the CDR3: TGCGCCAGCAGCTTAACGGAGAAAACTGAAGCTTTCTTT.

This clone was found a few times. V gene TRBV27 combines with J gene TRBJ1-2; no clear D. The CDR3 sequence is 16 residues long. V lost 0 bases, J lost 2 bases, and 13 bases lay in between. Per germline, CDR1 MNHEY and CDR2 SMNVEV (reference sequence). DNA for the CDR3: TGTGCCAGCAGTTTATCCCGGACTTTTCTAAACTATGGCTACACCTTC. This encodes CASSLSRTFLNYGYTF.

J is TRBJ1-5 and V is TRBV19; D gene unclear. Germline V CDR1 and CDR2: LNHDA, SQIVND (reference sequence). This CDR3 spans 14 amino acids. Trimming removed 0 bases from V and 1 base from J, with 4 bases in between. In nucleotides, the CDR3 is TGTGCCAGTAGTATAGACTACAGCAATCAGCCCCAGCATTTT. It encodes CASSIDYSNQPQHF.

J is TRBJ2-7 and V is TRBV11-2, with D unclear. The V end was cut by 7 bases, the J end by 6 bases, with 13 bases between. Per germline, CDR1 SGHAT and CDR2 FQNNGV. This CDR3 is 12 amino acids long. CDR3 sequence: CASTPAEREQYF. Written as DNA, the CDR3 is TGTGCCAGCACCCCCGCAGAGCGCGAGCAGTACTTC. The full variable domain, with the rest looked up from reference TRBV11-2 and TRBJ2-7, is EAGVAQSPRYKIIEKRQSVAFWCNPISGHATLYWYQQILGQGPKLLIQFQNNGVVDDSQLPKDRFSAERLKGVDSTLKIQPAKLEDSAVYLCASTPAEREQYFGPGTRLTVT.

The CDR3 DNA sequence: TGTGCCAGCCGATGGACTAGCCAAGAGACCCAGTACTTC. It specifies CASRWTSQETQYF. V is TRBV2 and J is TRBJ2-5, with TRBD2 matching over 7 bases. The CDR3 is 13 residues long. V gave up 8 bases and J gave up 1 base; unmatched junction bases: 4. Germline V CDR1 and CDR2: SNHLY, FYNNEI.

Only one count was recorded for this clone. The CDR3 DNA reads as TGTGCCAGCAGCTTAGATCCCAGGGGGCTGGTGATGAACACTGAAGCTTTCTTT. Translating it yields CASSLDPRGLVMNTEAFF. The V call is TRBV13, the J call TRBJ1-1; 8 bases fit TRBD1. The CDR3 has 18 amino acids. Germline V lookup: CDR1 PRHDT, CDR2 FYEKMQ (reference sequence). Trimming cost V 1 base and J 0 bases; bases outside gene matches: 10.

This clone was seen a handful of times. The rearrangement joins TRBV4-1 to TRBJ2-7; 10 bases fit TRBD1. The V and J ends lost 2 bases and 3 bases, in that order; junction bases with no gene match: 4. CDR1 is MGHRA and CDR2 is YSYEKL in the germline V gene. The CDR3 has 15 residues. The DNA of the CDR3 is TGCGCCAGCAGCCAAAGGACAGGGGGTAGCTACGAGCAGTACTTC. Its translation: CASSQRTGGSYEQYF.

The chain is built from TRBV6-5 and TRBJ1-5, with a weak D call TRBD1 (5 bases). Germline lookup yields CDR1 MNHEY and CDR2 SVGAGI. This CDR3 comprises 13 residues. The V end was cut by 8 bases, the J end by 7 bases, with 15 bases between. CDR3 region: CASRSGAYQPQHF. CDR3 DNA: TGTGCCAGCCGAAGTGGGGCGTACCAGCCCCAGCATTTT.

The chain uses TRBV5-4 and TRBJ1-1; the match to TRBD1 covers 7 bases. Trimming took 3 bases from V and 1 from J; bases not matched to a gene: 6. The length of the CDR3 is 15 residues. From germline, CDR1 is SGHNT and CDR2 YYREEE (reference sequence). As DNA, the CDR3 is TGTGCCAGCAGCTCCATCACAGGGGCGAACACTGAAGCTTTCTTT. Translating it yields CASSSITGANTEAFF.